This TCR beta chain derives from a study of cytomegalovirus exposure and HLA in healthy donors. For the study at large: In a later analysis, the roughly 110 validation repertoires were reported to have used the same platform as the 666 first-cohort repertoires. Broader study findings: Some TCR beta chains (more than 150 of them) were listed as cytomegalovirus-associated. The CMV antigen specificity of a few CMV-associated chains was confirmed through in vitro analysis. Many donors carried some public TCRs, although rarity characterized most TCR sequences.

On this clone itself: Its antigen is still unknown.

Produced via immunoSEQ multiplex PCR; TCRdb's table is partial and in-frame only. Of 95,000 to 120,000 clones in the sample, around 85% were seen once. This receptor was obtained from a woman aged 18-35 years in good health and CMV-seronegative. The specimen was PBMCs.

The CDR3 loop is CASSALTGDNEKLFF. CDR3 nucleotides: TGTGCCAGCAGTGCGCTGACAGGGGATAATGAAAAACTGTTTTTT. This sequence joins TRBV2 and TRBJ1-4; 8 nucleotides align to TRBD1. The length of the CDR3 is 15 residues. V lost 4 bases to trimming and J lost 4 bases; unmatched junction nucleotides: 5. Germline CDR1 and CDR2: SNHLY and FYNNEI.